These T cell receptor beta chains were read from a single sample in a study of CD8 T cells in Susac syndrome. TCRdb reanalysed the immunoSEQ multiplex PCR reads using MiXCR and keeps one entry per CDR3 protein. The profile covers approximately 220,000 distinct CDR3 sequences, with 92% appearing a single time and roughly 0.13% taken by the ten largest. The specimen was CD8+ T cells from PBMCs. Every receptor here comes from a human donor with multiple sclerosis. The conserved cysteine and the conserved F or W are not part of the CDR3 here. The D gene is left open where the match is weak.

J gene: TRBJ1-5; D gene: NA; V gene: TRBV9; CDR3 protein: ASSPGRVEQPQH
J gene: TRBJ2-5; D gene: TRBD2; V gene: TRBV4-3; CDR3 protein: ASSQDGTASGFKETQY
J gene: TRBJ2-5; D gene: NA; V gene: TRBV24-1; CDR3 protein: ATSDVTQGQETQY
J gene: TRBJ2-7; D gene: NA; V gene: TRBV29-1; CDR3 protein: SVGGGYSYEQY
J gene: TRBJ2-4; D gene: NA; V gene: TRBV6-6; CDR3 protein: ASSDRDPTTDIQY
J gene: TRBJ2-1; D gene: NA; V gene: TRBV6-5; CDR3 protein: ASRNPREYNEQF
J gene: TRBJ2-1; D gene: NA; V gene: TRBV13; CDR3 protein: ASSLRLNEQF
J gene: TRBJ2-1; D gene: NA; V gene: TRBV4-1; CDR3 protein: ATKGSGEVEQF
J gene: TRBJ1-1; D gene: NA; V gene: TRBV9; CDR3 protein: ASSAGSSSAF
J gene: TRBJ2-2; D gene: TRBD2; V gene: TRBV20-1; CDR3 protein: SAGATSGTAGELF
J gene: TRBJ2-7; D gene: TRBD2; V gene: TRBV6-1; CDR3 protein: ASSEDLSGSYEQY
J gene: TRBJ2-7; D gene: NA; V gene: TRBV4-2; CDR3 protein: ASSQARDEQY
J gene: TRBJ1-3; D gene: NA; V gene: TRBV7-2; CDR3 protein: ASSFMNSGNTIY
J gene: TRBJ1-2; D gene: NA; V gene: TRBV12-3/TRBV12-4; CDR3 protein: ASRGDGSIYGYT
J gene: TRBJ1-4; D gene: TRBD1; V gene: TRBV2; CDR3 protein: ASSSAGTELLSTTNEKLF
J gene: TRBJ2-7; D gene: NA; V gene: TRBV6-5; CDR3 protein: ASSYSGGTYEQY
J gene: TRBJ2-3; D gene: NA; V gene: TRBV15; CDR3 protein: ATSIGGDTDTQY
J gene: TRBJ2-1; D gene: TRBD2; V gene: TRBV4-3; CDR3 protein: ASSHLGTSGRANEQF
J gene: TRBJ2-5; D gene: TRBD1; V gene: TRBV4-3; CDR3 protein: ASSQDRTGQETQY
J gene: TRBJ2-7; D gene: TRBD1; V gene: TRBV5-1; CDR3 protein: ASSRQGQNEQY
J gene: TRBJ2-7; D gene: TRBD1; V gene: TRBV19; CDR3 protein: ASSRATGDLYEQY
J gene: TRBJ1-5; D gene: NA; V gene: TRBV30; CDR3 protein: AWSESGNQPQH
J gene: TRBJ1-1; D gene: TRBD1; V gene: TRBV19; CDR3 protein: ASSMGQGGGTEAF
J gene: TRBJ2-3; D gene: NA; V gene: TRBV14; CDR3 protein: ASSQDVETDTQY
J gene: TRBJ2-3; D gene: TRBD2; V gene: TRBV24-1; CDR3 protein: ATSPWTSGGTYSTDTQY
J gene: TRBJ2-5; D gene: NA; V gene: TRBV3-1; CDR3 protein: ASSQGAGQETQY
J gene: TRBJ2-3; D gene: TRBD1; V gene: TRBV18; CDR3 protein: ASSPGTGLTDTQY
J gene: TRBJ2-7; D gene: NA; V gene: TRBV11-2; CDR3 protein: ASSLAAVSYEQY
J gene: TRBJ2-1; D gene: NA; V gene: TRBV4-1; CDR3 protein: ASSRTGDNYNEQF
J gene: TRBJ1-1; D gene: NA; V gene: TRBV30; CDR3 protein: AWSRGHLSEAF
J gene: TRBJ2-2; D gene: NA; V gene: TRBV27; CDR3 protein: ASTLQSGFANTGELF
J gene: TRBJ2-3; D gene: TRBD2; V gene: TRBV24-1; CDR3 protein: ATSDYIGLAGGATSRGTDTQY
J gene: TRBJ2-2; D gene: NA; V gene: TRBV30; CDR3 protein: AWKEPYTGELF
J gene: TRBJ1-1; D gene: NA; V gene: TRBV15; CDR3 protein: ATSRDLTALNTEAF
J gene: TRBJ1-2; D gene: TRBD1; V gene: TRBV12-3/TRBV12-4; CDR3 protein: ASSSTRGQEHGYT
J gene: TRBJ2-7; D gene: TRBD1; V gene: TRBV7-6; CDR3 protein: ASSLDRTGLTYEQY
J gene: TRBJ2-6; D gene: NA; V gene: TRBV7-9; CDR3 protein: ASSFARSGANVLT
J gene: TRBJ2-1; D gene: NA; V gene: TRBV7-9; CDR3 protein: ASSPRSGTGYNEQF
J gene: TRBJ1-2; D gene: NA; V gene: TRBV29-1; CDR3 protein: SVEEGTRVT
J gene: TRBJ2-1; D gene: NA; V gene: TRBV27; CDR3 protein: ASRPRGYNEQF